The present entry profiles one T cell receptor beta chain with its context. Original data processing: How many nucleated cells were present was estimated from reference gene primer amplification. Sequencing was performed with immunoSEQ multiplex PCR; in TCRdb, only in-frame clones are kept and a portion is missing. The V and J calls and clone size are taken from that table; D and trimming were inferred from the DNA. The table has some 70,000 clones, about 90% seen once. Germline CDR1 and CDR2: SGHRS and YFSETQ. The CDR3 is 15 amino acids. V shed 0 bases, J shed 2 bases, and the junction held 1 base outside the gene matches. These data are taken from a study of blood T cell repertoires in COVID-19.

Sequencing was performed on peripheral blood. This clonotype was obtained from a woman of 80 years or more with active COVID-19. The chain carries TRBV5-1 and TRBJ2-1; 8 bases match TRBD2. CDR3: CASSLVAGPYNEQFF. The CDR3 nucleotides are TGCGCCAGCAGCTTGGTAGCGGGACCCTACAATGAGCAGTTCTTC.